These 11 T cell receptor beta chains came from one sample sequenced in a study of T cells in Graves' hyperthyroidism and ophthalmopathy. Researchers took RNA transcripts and amplified the TCR beta CDR3 regions from them. HTBI primers were the set used in a first-round RT-PCR of the TCR CDR3. Each CDR3 protein gets one entry after TCRdb re-called the multiplex PCR reads with MiXCR. The sample holds some 580,000 distinct CDR3 sequences, approximately 15% seen once. Material for sequencing was blood. Source of these receptors: a woman in her 40s with Graves' ophthalmopathy.

The CDR3 nucleotides read TGTGCCAGCAGTAGACTAGCGGGAGATTACAATGAGCAGTACTTC. Protein: CASSRLAGDYNEQYF. This chain uses TRBV6-2 or TRBV6-3 with TRBJ2-1, with TRBD2 matching over 12 bases. The DNA matches TRBJ2-7 better at its end, which makes the J call doubtful. The CDR3 has 15 amino acids. CDR1 and CDR2 from the germline V gene are MNHEY and SVGEGT.

A few counts support this clonotype. This chain connects TRBV6-4 to TRBJ2-2; D perhaps matches TRBD1 (5 bases). CDR1 MRHNA and CDR2 SNTAGT come from the germline V gene. With 5 bases removed from V and 3 bases from J, the gap between germline ends came to 13 bases. The CDR3 runs to 15 residues. The CDR3 spells CASSQTDTDTGELFF. CDR3 in DNA: TGTGCCAGCAGTCAGACAGATACGGACACCGGGGAGCTGTTTTTT.

This clonotype was seen many times. The chain combines TRBV5-1 with TRBJ2-3, with TRBD2 identical over 14 bases. V trimming: 4 bases; J trimming: 6 bases; junction bases outside the gene matches: 7. CDR3 length equals 16 residues. Germline CDR1 reads SGHRS; CDR2 reads YFSETQ. The CDR3 loop reads CASSRGLAGELDTQYF. CDR3 bases: TGCGCCAGCAGCCGGGGACTAGCGGGAGAGTTGGATACGCAGTATTTT. The complete variable domain, with remaining parts taken from reference TRBV5-1 and TRBJ2-3, reads KAGVTQTPRYLIKTRGQQVTLSCSPISGHRSVSWYQQTPGQGLQFLFEYFSETQRNKGNFPGRFSGRQFSNSRSEMNVSTLELGDSALYLCASSRGLAGELDTQYFGPGTRLTVL.

Many counts were recorded for this clonotype. This chain joins TRBV9 and TRBJ1-2, with a possible D match to TRBD1 (5 bases). V lost 4 bases, J lost 4 bases, and 14 bases lay in between. Germline-derived CDR1 and CDR2 are SGDLS and YYNGEE. The CDR3 runs to 14 residues. CDR3 amino acids: CASSLRAGTYGYTF. In DNA form, the CDR3 reads TGTGCCAGCAGCCTGAGGGCAGGGACCTATGGCTACACCTTC.

CDR3 DNA: TGTGCCAGCAGCCAAGAGAGCCCCCACACAGATACGCAGTATTTT. Its protein product is CASSQESPHTDTQYF. V and J are TRBV3-1 and TRBJ2-3; D unclear. Trimming left V 0 bases short and J 2 bases short, with 9 bases between. The CDR3 spans 15 residues. Germline CDR1 LGHDT, CDR2 YNNKEL (reference sequence).

The genes are TRBV10-1 and TRBJ1-1; maybe TRBD1 (5 bases). The CDR3 runs 15 residues. With 6 bases removed from V and 1 base from J, the gap between germline ends came to 15 bases. Germline V gene sequence: CDR1 WNHNN, CDR2 SYGVQD (reference sequence). CDR3 coding DNA: TGCGCCAGCAGACAAGCCGGGACCAAGAACACTGAAGCTTTCTTT. This translates into CASRQAGTKNTEAFF.

This chain links TRBV20-1 with TRBJ1-6; D might be TRBD1 (5 bases). This CDR3 has 13 residues. V lost 3 bases and J 7 bases, leaving 10 bases between the germline ends. CDR1 is DFQATT, CDR2 SNEGSKA, per germline (reference sequence). The CDR3 loop is CSAREGANSPLHF. In DNA form, the CDR3 reads TGCAGTGCTAGGGAAGGGGCGAATTCACCCCTCCACTTT.

This clonotype appeared many times. For the CDR3, the DNA is TGTGCCAGCAGCCAAGGAGGGACTATCCAAGAGACCCAGTACTTC. Protein sequence: CASSQGGTIQETQYF. The genes are TRBV3-1 and TRBJ2-5, with 7 bases matching TRBD2. CDR3 length: 15 residues. V lost 1 base and J lost 1; bases outside the gene matches: 3. CDR1 LGHDT and CDR2 YNNKEL come from the germline V gene (reference sequence).

The chain couples TRBV4-2 to TRBJ2-5; D gene unclear. The germline V and J ends were trimmed by 0 bases and 4 bases, with 12 bases remaining between them. Germline V gives CDR1 LGHNA, CDR2 YNFKEQ. This CDR3 region has 15 residues. Written as DNA, the CDR3 is TGTGCCAGCAGCCAAGAGGGAATGGTCGTAGAGACCCAGTACTTC. Encoded protein: CASSQEGMVVETQYF.

The rearrangement links TRBV11-2 to TRBJ2-3; 12 bases align to TRBD1. The length of the CDR3 is 16 residues. Per the germline V gene, CDR1 is SGHAT and CDR2 is FQNNGV. J was trimmed by 6 bases and V by 1 base; bases with no gene match: 5. The CDR3 nucleotides are TGTGCCAGCAGCTTAGCCGGGACAGGGGGCTGGGATACGCAGTATTTT. Translation: CASSLAGTGGWDTQYF.

The chain uses TRBV5-4 and TRBJ2-3; 10 bases agree with TRBD2. After removal of 4 bases from V and 4 bases from J, the junction contained 6 bases not matched to a gene. This CDR3 is 15 amino acids long. The germline gives CDR1 SGHNT, CDR2 YYREEE (reference sequence). CDR3 sequence reads: CASSTSSGGPDTQYF. CDR3 bases: TGTGCCAGCAGCACTTCTAGCGGGGGTCCAGATACGCAGTATTTT.